The rows below give T cell receptor beta chains drawn from one sample of a study of cytomegalovirus exposure and HLA in healthy donors. This table comes from immunoSEQ multiplex PCR, and its TCRdb copy is limited to in-frame clones, with some not included. The repertoire includes fewer than 150,000 clones, over 65% of them detected once, and approximately 1.2% sits in the top ten. The material sequenced was PBMCs. The receptors were gathered from a man between 45 and 60 years old in good health and CMV-seronegative. Each CDR3 is given with its conserved first and last residue. Fields, in order: D gene, V gene, clone size, J gene, CDR3 protein, CDR3 DNA. D genes are given only for firm matches. Clone size is given for some rows only: seen once, a few or many times, or a class if the clone is expanded.

>TRBD1|TRBV10-1|-|TRBJ2-1
CASSESRDRGGSYYNEQFF
TGCGCCAGCAGTGAGTCGAGGGACAGGGGAGGAAGCTACTACAATGAGCAGTTCTTC
>-|TRBV7-9|few|TRBJ1-1
CASSLVTGQTEAFF
TGTGCCAGCAGCTTAGTAACAGGTCAAACTGAAGCTTTCTTT
>TRBD1|TRBV5-1|-|TRBJ2-6
CASTPGGSGANVLTF
TGCGCCAGCACCCCAGGGGGCTCTGGGGCCAACGTCCTGACTTTC
>TRBD1|TRBV6-1|-|TRBJ1-1
CASSGTGVWTEAFF
TGTGCCAGCAGTGGAACAGGGGTTTGGACTGAAGCTTTCTTT
>-|TRBV5-4|-|TRBJ1-6
CASSLSVGQIISPLHF
TGTGCCAGCAGCTTGTCTGTTGGGCAGATCATTTCACCCCTCCACTTT
>TRBD1|TRBV28|-|TRBJ1-5
CASSPPGTGAQPQHF
TGTGCCAGCAGCCCCCCCGGGACAGGGGCGCAGCCCCAGCATTTT
>TRBD2|TRBV6-1|-|TRBJ2-1
CASSENGLAGNEQFF
TGTGCCAGCAGTGAAAATGGACTAGCGGGGAATGAGCAGTTCTTC
>-|TRBV5-1|-|TRBJ2-7
CASSSDSYYEQYF
TGCGCCAGCAGCTCGGACAGCTACTACGAGCAGTACTTC
>-|TRBV27|-|TRBJ2-1
CASSLVASSSYNEQFF
TGTGCCAGCAGTTTAGTAGCATCGAGCTCCTACAATGAGCAGTTCTTC
>-|TRBV11-2|-|TRBJ1-1
CASSLWQNTEAFF
TGTGCCAGCAGCTTATGGCAGAACACTGAAGCTTTCTTT
>TRBD1|TRBV6-1|-|TRBJ2-7
CAGNRGPSYEQYF
TGTGCCGGGAACAGGGGGCCCTCCTACGAGCAGTACTTC